These T cell receptor beta chains were read from a single sample in a study of cytomegalovirus exposure and HLA in healthy donors. Libraries were prepared by immunoSEQ multiplex PCR; TCRdb keeps only in-frame clonotypes and omits some of them. The repertoire includes 85,000 to 130,000 clones, around 82% of them detected once, and over 3.5% sits in the top ten. Sequencing was carried out using PBMCs. The receptors were sampled from a woman aged 45-59 years in good health and CMV-seropositive. Both conserved end residues are part of each CDR3. Each record gives: CDR3 protein, CDR3 DNA, CDR3 length, clone size, D gene, V gene, J gene. The D gene is left open where the match is weak. Not all rows give a size; the values are once, few, many and, for expanded clones, a class.

CDR3aa: CASSSRTGDTGELFF
CDR3nt: TGTGCCAGCAGCTCTCGGACAGGGGACACCGGGGAGCTGTTTTTT
len: 15
abundance: NA
d_gene: TRBD1
v_gene: TRBV11-2
j_gene: TRBJ2-2

CDR3aa: CASKTGQYSPLHF
CDR3nt: TGTGCCAGCAAGACAGGGCAATATTCACCCCTCCACTTT
len: 13
abundance: NA
d_gene: TRBD1
v_gene: TRBV7-9
j_gene: TRBJ1-6

CDR3aa: CASVLKGNEQFF
CDR3nt: TGTGCTAGTGTCCTGAAGGGGAATGAGCAGTTCTTC
len: 12
abundance: NA
d_gene: NA
v_gene: TRBV12-5
j_gene: TRBJ2-1

CDR3aa: CSVAGTGNSYEQYF
CDR3nt: TGCAGCGTCGCCGGGACAGGGAACTCCTACGAGCAGTACTTC
len: 14
abundance: NA
d_gene: TRBD1
v_gene: TRBV29-1
j_gene: TRBJ2-7

CDR3aa: CASSWQQDTGELFF
CDR3nt: TGTGCCAGCAGTTGGCAGCAGGACACCGGGGAGCTGTTTTTT
len: 14
abundance: large
d_gene: NA
v_gene: TRBV2
j_gene: TRBJ2-2

CDR3aa: CASSLRGSSNQPQHF
CDR3nt: TGTGCCAGCAGCTTGAGAGGGAGTAGCAATCAGCCCCAGCATTTT
len: 15
abundance: NA
d_gene: NA
v_gene: TRBV5-6
j_gene: TRBJ1-5

CDR3aa: CASSGTGMLVGYTF
CDR3nt: TGTGCCAGCAGCGGGACAGGGATGTTGGTGGGCTACACCTTC
len: 14
abundance: NA
d_gene: TRBD1
v_gene: TRBV27
j_gene: TRBJ1-2

CDR3aa: CASSQGGLAGGADTQYF
CDR3nt: TGTGCCAGCAGCCAGGGTGGACTAGCGGGAGGTGCAGATACGCAGTATTTT
len: 17
abundance: NA
d_gene: TRBD2
v_gene: TRBV4-2
j_gene: TRBJ2-3

CDR3aa: CASSTHGGAPTGELFF
CDR3nt: TGTGCCAGCAGTACCCACGGGGGGGCCCCCACCGGGGAGCTGTTTTTT
len: 16
abundance: once
d_gene: TRBD2
v_gene: TRBV9
j_gene: TRBJ2-2

CDR3aa: CASSFLITGELFF
CDR3nt: TGTGCCAGCAGTTTCCTTATCACCGGGGAGCTGTTTTTT
len: 13
abundance: NA
d_gene: NA
v_gene: TRBV27
j_gene: TRBJ2-2

CDR3aa: CASSIRDSSFQETQYF
CDR3nt: TGTGCTAGCAGCATCCGGGACAGTTCCTTCCAAGAGACCCAGTACTTC
len: 16
abundance: NA
d_gene: TRBD1
v_gene: TRBV7-7
j_gene: TRBJ2-5

CDR3aa: CASSLVGGSYEQYF
CDR3nt: TGTGCCAGCAGCTTGGTAGGGGGTTCCTACGAGCAGTACTTC
len: 14
abundance: NA
d_gene: NA
v_gene: TRBV7-2
j_gene: TRBJ2-7

CDR3aa: CASSVSGQIKNTIYF
CDR3nt: TGTGCCAGCAGCGTCTCGGGACAGATTAAGAACACCATATATTTT
len: 15
abundance: NA
d_gene: TRBD1
v_gene: TRBV9
j_gene: TRBJ1-3

CDR3aa: CASSYRGGTSYEQYF
CDR3nt: TGTGCCAGCAGCTACCGTGGCGGAACCTCCTACGAGCAGTACTTC
len: 15
abundance: NA
d_gene: NA
v_gene: TRBV7-9
j_gene: TRBJ2-7

CDR3aa: CASSHREFYEQYF
CDR3nt: TGTGCCAGCAGTCACCGGGAGTTCTACGAGCAGTACTTC
len: 13
abundance: NA
d_gene: NA
v_gene: TRBV6-1
j_gene: TRBJ2-7

CDR3aa: CASSQRAGDGYTF
CDR3nt: TGTGCCAGCAGCCAACGGGCGGGAGACGGCTACACTTTC
len: 13
abundance: NA
d_gene: NA
v_gene: TRBV14
j_gene: TRBJ1-2

CDR3aa: CASSLGRDSLGNTIYF
CDR3nt: TGCGCCAGCAGCTTAGGCCGAGACAGCCTTGGAAACACCATATATTTT
len: 16
abundance: NA
d_gene: NA
v_gene: TRBV13
j_gene: TRBJ1-3

CDR3aa: CASSLQGLVEAFF
CDR3nt: TGTGCCAGCAGCTTGCAGGGGCTGGTGGAAGCTTTCTTT
len: 13
abundance: NA
d_gene: NA
v_gene: TRBV7-9
j_gene: TRBJ1-1

CDR3aa: CAWSGLAGASSYEQYF
CDR3nt: TGTGCCTGGAGTGGACTAGCGGGAGCTTCCTCCTACGAGCAGTACTTC
len: 16
abundance: NA
d_gene: TRBD2
v_gene: TRBV30
j_gene: TRBJ2-7

CDR3aa: CASSPDGQPYEQYF
CDR3nt: TGTGCCAGCAGCCCCGACGGACAACCCTACGAGCAGTACTTC
len: 14
abundance: NA
d_gene: NA
v_gene: TRBV9
j_gene: TRBJ2-7

CDR3aa: CASSGAGAGFGYTF
CDR3nt: TGTGCCAGCAGTGGGGCGGGGGCAGGGTTCGGCTACACCTTC
len: 14
abundance: once
d_gene: NA
v_gene: TRBV2
j_gene: TRBJ1-2

CDR3aa: CASSLDRGSSYNEQFF
CDR3nt: TGTGCCAGCAGCTTAGATCGCGGGAGCTCCTACAATGAGCAGTTCTTC
len: 16
abundance: few
d_gene: TRBD2
v_gene: TRBV11-2
j_gene: TRBJ2-1

CDR3aa: CASRLSGSYEQYF
CDR3nt: TGTGCCAGCAGGCTCAGCGGGAGCTACGAGCAGTACTTC
len: 13
abundance: NA
d_gene: TRBD2
v_gene: TRBV27
j_gene: TRBJ2-7

CDR3aa: CASSPQGRSTYGYTF
CDR3nt: TGTGCCAGCAGCCCCCAAGGCAGGTCGACCTATGGCTACACCTTC
len: 15
abundance: NA
d_gene: NA
v_gene: TRBV7-8
j_gene: TRBJ1-2

CDR3aa: CASSTSTIGGTPNTGELFF
CDR3nt: TGTGCCAGCAGCACCTCGACTATTGGCGGGACGCCTAACACCGGGGAGCTGTTTTTT
len: 19
abundance: NA
d_gene: NA
v_gene: TRBV5-5
j_gene: TRBJ2-2

CDR3aa: CASSSDTYEQYF
CDR3nt: TGTGCCAGCAGCTCGGACACCTACGAGCAGTACTTC
len: 12
abundance: NA
d_gene: NA
v_gene: TRBV6-5
j_gene: TRBJ2-7

CDR3aa: CASSGQELNTEAFF
CDR3nt: TGTGCCAGCAGCGGACAGGAGCTGAACACTGAAGCTTTCTTT
len: 14
abundance: NA
d_gene: NA
v_gene: TRBV9
j_gene: TRBJ1-1

CDR3aa: CSVEEAGGGGTDTQYF
CDR3nt: TGCAGCGTTGAGGAAGCAGGGGGCGGTGGCACAGATACGCAGTATTTT
len: 16
abundance: NA
d_gene: TRBD1
v_gene: TRBV29-1
j_gene: TRBJ2-3

CDR3aa: CSVGTGNSEQYF
CDR3nt: TGCAGCGTCGGGACAGGGAATAGCGAGCAGTACTTC
len: 12
abundance: NA
d_gene: TRBD1
v_gene: TRBV29-1
j_gene: TRBJ2-7

CDR3aa: CASSPMEGLGACEQYF
CDR3nt: TGCGCCAGCAGCCCCATGGAAGGACTAGGGGCCTGCGAGCAGTACTTC
len: 16
abundance: NA
d_gene: TRBD2
v_gene: TRBV5-1
j_gene: TRBJ2-7

CDR3aa: CASSLSTGGGSYEQYF
CDR3nt: TGTGCCAGCAGTTTAAGCACGGGCGGGGGATCCTACGAGCAGTACTTC
len: 16
abundance: NA
d_gene: TRBD2
v_gene: TRBV27
j_gene: TRBJ2-7

CDR3aa: CASSVRGYSYEQYF
CDR3nt: TGCGCCAGCAGTGTAAGAGGGTACTCCTACGAGCAGTACTTC
len: 14
abundance: NA
d_gene: NA
v_gene: TRBV10-2
j_gene: TRBJ2-7

CDR3aa: CASGAGGGGAYGYTF
CDR3nt: TGTGCCAGCGGAGCGGGGGGAGGGGGGGCCTATGGCTACACCTTC
len: 15
abundance: NA
d_gene: NA
v_gene: TRBV5-4
j_gene: TRBJ1-2

CDR3aa: CASSFRGWTEAFF
CDR3nt: TGTGCCAGCAGCTTCAGGGGGTGGACTGAAGCTTTCTTT
len: 13
abundance: once
d_gene: TRBD1
v_gene: TRBV5-8
j_gene: TRBJ1-1

CDR3aa: CASSWDSSYNEQFF
CDR3nt: TGTGCCAGCAGCTGGGACAGCTCCTACAATGAGCAGTTCTTC
len: 14
abundance: many
d_gene: TRBD1
v_gene: TRBV25-1
j_gene: TRBJ2-1

CDR3aa: CASSKYGAGGRDTQYF
CDR3nt: TGTGCCAGCAGCAAATATGGAGCGGGAGGGAGAGATACGCAGTATTTT
len: 16
abundance: NA
d_gene: TRBD2
v_gene: TRBV7-8
j_gene: TRBJ2-3

CDR3aa: CASSSSTVLGDTEAFF
CDR3nt: TGTGCCAGCAGCTCTTCGACGGTCCTAGGGGACACTGAAGCTTTCTTT
len: 16
abundance: NA
d_gene: NA
v_gene: TRBV5-4
j_gene: TRBJ1-1

CDR3aa: CASSVIAGGFDTQYF
CDR3nt: TGTGCCTCCTCGGTAATAGCGGGGGGGTTCGATACGCAGTATTTT
len: 15
abundance: NA
d_gene: TRBD2
v_gene: TRBV30
j_gene: TRBJ2-3